What follows are 6 T cell receptor beta chains derived from one specimen sequenced in a study of blood T cell repertoires in COVID-19. TCRdb keeps only in-frame clones here, not all; method: immunoSEQ multiplex PCR. The data contain about 260,000 clones, 75% to 90% of them seen just once; the ten biggest clones take up about 4%. Sequenced: PBMCs or T cells enriched from blood (not recorded which). These receptors were obtained from a woman aged 25 to 39 with acute COVID-19.

This chain links TRBV19 with TRBJ2-7, with TRBD2 matching 10 bases. V gave up 3 bases and J gave up 3 bases; unmatched junction bases: 14. The CDR3 extends over 18 amino acids. The V gene's germline CDR1 is LNHDA and CDR2 SQIVND (reference sequence). The CDR3 coding sequence is TGTGCCAGTAGTATTCGCAAGCCCCTAGCGGGAGATTGCTACGAGCAGTACTTC. Encoded protein: CASSIRKPLAGDCYEQYF.

The J gene is TRBJ1-1, the V gene TRBV5-1; 10 bases line up with TRBD1. After removal of 3 bases from V and 4 bases from J, the junction contained 6 bases not matched to a gene. CDR3 length equals 15 residues. In germline, CDR1 is SGHRS, CDR2 YFSETQ. This CDR3 reads CASSYTGQGTTEAFF. CDR3 nucleotides: TGCGCCAGCAGCTATACGGGACAGGGGACCACTGAAGCTTTCTTT.

The chain employs TRBV24-1 and TRBJ2-3; 7 bases line up with TRBD2. Unmatched junction bases numbered 0, after V lost 0 bases and J lost 4 bases. The germline V gene encodes CDR1 KGHDR and CDR2 SFDVKD. CDR3 size: 14 residues. The CDR3 region is CATSDLREADTQYF. CDR3 nucleotide sequence: TGTGCCACCAGTGATTTGCGGGAGGCAGATACGCAGTATTTT.

The chain combines TRBV6-4 with TRBJ2-1; D gene ambiguous. Trimming pared 0 bases from V and 9 bases from J, leaving 12 bases between. The CDR3 is 14 amino acids. The germline V gene has CDR1 MRHNA and CDR2 SNTAGT. The CDR3 coding sequence is TGTGCCAGCAGTGACTCGATGGCCGGGTCTGAGCAGTTCTTC. Encoded protein: CASSDSMAGSEQFF.

The CDR3 protein is CASSAGQSNQPQHF. CDR3 sequence (DNA): TGTGCCAGCAGCGCGGGACAGAGCAATCAGCCCCAGCATTTT. This chain connects TRBV7-6 to TRBJ1-5; 7 bases agree with TRBD1. J was trimmed by 1 base and V by 5 bases; bases with no gene match: 2. Germline CDR1 reads SGHVS; CDR2 reads FNYEAQ. The CDR3 contains 14 residues.

This rearrangement joins TRBV7-6 to TRBJ2-3; D possibly corresponds to TRBD1 (5 bases). The V and J ends lost 1 base and 0 bases respectively, with 8 bases between them. CDR3 length: 15 residues. Germline CDR1 SGHVS, CDR2 FNYEAQ. The CDR3 DNA sequence: TGTGCCAGCAGCTTAGGACAGACTAGCACAGATACGCAGTATTTT. Protein product: CASSLGQTSTDTQYF.